Here is one TCR beta chain with its context. Its antigen remains unidentified. The entry originates in a study of graft-versus-host responses after intestinal transplantation. Overall study: Uniformly, recipients were administered anti-thymocyte globulin induction with subsequent tacrolimus and steroids for roughly three years.

From germline, CDR1 is MNHEY and CDR2 SMNVEV (reference sequence). V dropped 3 bases and J dropped 6; count of bases not matched to a gene: 4. The CDR3 has 13 amino acids. Findings and caveats of the study: Those patients showing graft-donor T cell macrochimerism displayed high graft-versus-host to host-versus-graft clonal ratios in allografts.

Clones were read by immunoSEQ multiplex PCR, and TCRdb kept only the in-frame ones, dropping some. The table lists roughly 18,000 clones, more than 85% of them singletons. The receptor was isolated from a human patient who received an intestinal transplant, so some T cells may come from the graft donor. Sequences were derived from PBMCs, sampled 23 days after intestinal transplant. The J gene is TRBJ1-1, the V gene TRBV27; the match to TRBD1 covers 7 bases. CDR3 coding DNA: TGTGCCAGCAGTTTCGGGACAGCTTCTGAAGCTTTCTTT. The encoded protein is CASSFGTASEAFF.